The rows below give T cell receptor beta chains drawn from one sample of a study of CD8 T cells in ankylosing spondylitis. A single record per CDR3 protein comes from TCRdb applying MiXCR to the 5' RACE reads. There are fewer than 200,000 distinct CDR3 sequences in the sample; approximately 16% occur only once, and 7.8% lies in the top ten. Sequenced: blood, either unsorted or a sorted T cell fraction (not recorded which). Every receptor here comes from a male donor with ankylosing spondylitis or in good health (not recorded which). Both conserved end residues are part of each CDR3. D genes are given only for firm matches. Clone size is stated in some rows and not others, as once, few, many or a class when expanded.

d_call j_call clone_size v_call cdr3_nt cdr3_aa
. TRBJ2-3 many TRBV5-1 TGCGCCAGCAGTTTTGACGGGAGCAGAGATACGCAGTATTTT CASSFDGSRDTQYF
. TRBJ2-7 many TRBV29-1 TGCAGCGTTGAAACAGGGCCCTACGAGCAGTACTTC CSVETGPYEQYF
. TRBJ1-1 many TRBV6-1 TGTGCCAGCACAATTGGGGGCAGCGTTAGGTCTGAAGCTTTCTTT CASTIGGSVRSEAFF
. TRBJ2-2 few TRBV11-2 TGTGCCAGCAGCTCCCGACAGAACACGAACACCGGGGAGCTGTTTTTT CASSSRQNTNTGELFF
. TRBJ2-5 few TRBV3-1 TGTGCCAGCAGCCGACCGACTAGAAAAGAGACCCAGTACTTC CASSRPTRKETQYF
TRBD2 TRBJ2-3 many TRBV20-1 TGCAGTGCTAGAGGGTCCACTACTAGCGGCACAGATACGCAGTATTTT CSARGSTTSGTDTQYF
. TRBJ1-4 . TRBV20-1 TGCAGTGCTAGAGTCCCGAGTGCAACTAATGAAAAACTGTTTTTT CSARVPSATNEKLFF
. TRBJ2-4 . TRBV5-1 TGCGCCAGCAGCTTGGGAGGCAGGGCGGCCAAAAACATTCAGTACTTC CASSLGGRAAKNIQYF
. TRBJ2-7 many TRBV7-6 TGTGCCAGCAGCTTACGGACGGGGATCGCTGAAGTATACGAGCAGTACTTC CASSLRTGIAEVYEQYF
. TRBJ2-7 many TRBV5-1 TGCGCCAGCAGCCCGGGTCTAGAAGTGTTGAACGAGCAGTACTTC CASSPGLEVLNEQYF
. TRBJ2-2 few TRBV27 TGTGCCAGCAGTTTCGGGGCTACCGGGGAGCTGTTTTTT CASSFGATGELFF
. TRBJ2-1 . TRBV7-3 TGTGCCAGCAGCTTTGCCCACGCGCATGAGCAGTTCTTC CASSFAHAHEQFF
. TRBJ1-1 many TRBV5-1 TGCGCCAGCAGTCCCACAGGGACCATGAACACTGAAGCTTTCTTT CASSPTGTMNTEAFF
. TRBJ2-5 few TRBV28 TGTGCCAGCAGTTTTATAGGGTCGTTAGAGACCCAGTACTTC CASSFIGSLETQYF
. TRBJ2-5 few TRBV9 TGTGCCAGCAGCGTAGACAGGGGGGGAGAGACCCAGTACTTC CASSVDRGGETQYF
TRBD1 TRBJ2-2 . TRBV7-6 TGTGCCAGCAGCCAGGACAGGGTGGCCGGGGAGCTGTTTTTT CASSQDRVAGELFF
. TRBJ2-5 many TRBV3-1 TGTGCCAGCAGCCAAGACACGGGGAGAAAGACCCAGTACTTC CASSQDTGRKTQYF
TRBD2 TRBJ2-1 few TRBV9 TGTGCCAGCAGCGTAGTGATCGGAGGGACTAGCGGAGGCAATGAGCAGTTCTTC CASSVVIGGTSGGNEQFF
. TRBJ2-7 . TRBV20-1 TGCAGTGCTAGAAAGAGTGGGGCAGACCTAGCCGAGCAGTACTTC CSARKSGADLAEQYF
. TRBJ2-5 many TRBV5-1 TGCGCCAGCAGCCCTTCGGTCGGACCTGTCAAGACCCAGTACTTC CASSPSVGPVKTQYF
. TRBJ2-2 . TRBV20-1 TGCAGTGCTAGGATGACCGGGACCAACACCGGGGAGCTGTTTTTT CSARMTGTNTGELFF
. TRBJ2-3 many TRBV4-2 TGTGCCAGCAGCCAAGGGGGGCGGGATCCGCAGTATTTT CASSQGGRDPQYF
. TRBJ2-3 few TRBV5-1 TGCGCCAGCAGCTTGTTCGAGGGAGTGGATACGCAGTATTTT CASSLFEGVDTQYF
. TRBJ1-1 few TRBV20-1 TGCAGTGCTAGAGAGGGCTCTGAAGCTTTCTTT CSAREGSEAFF
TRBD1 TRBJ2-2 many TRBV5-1 TGCGCCAGCAGCGATACCGGCAGGGGGCGAACCGGGGAGCTGTTTTTT CASSDTGRGRTGELFF
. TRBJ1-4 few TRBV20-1 TGCAGTGCCCTGGTTTCAACTAATGAAAAACTGTTTTTT CSALVSTNEKLFF
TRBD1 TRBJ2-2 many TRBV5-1 TGCGCCAGCAGCCTTAGGACAGGGACCGGGGAGCTGTTTTTT CASSLRTGTGELFF
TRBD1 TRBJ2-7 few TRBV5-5 TGTGCCAGCAGCTCGACAGGGGGCTTGTACGAGCAGTACTTC CASSSTGGLYEQYF
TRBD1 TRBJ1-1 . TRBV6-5 TGTGCCAGCAGTTACTCGACAGGGGGCCTGAACACTGAAGCTTTCTTT CASSYSTGGLNTEAFF
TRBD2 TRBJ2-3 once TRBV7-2 TGTGCCCGCAGCTTTACCCGAGGTAGCGGGAGGGATACGCAGTATTTT CARSFTRGSGRDTQYF
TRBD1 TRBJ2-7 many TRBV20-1 TGCAGTGCTAGAGGCCCCGGGACAGGGGGCTACGAGCAGTACTTC CSARGPGTGGYEQYF
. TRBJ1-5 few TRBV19 TGTGCCAGTAGTATACTAAATTCGGGAGTGGTGATTGTTGGCAATCAGCCCCAGCATTTT CASSILNSGVVIVGNQPQHF
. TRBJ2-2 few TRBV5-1 TGCGCCAGCAGCTGGATGGTCCTGGCCACCAACACCGGGGAGCTGTTTTTT CASSWMVLATNTGELFF
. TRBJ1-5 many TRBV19 TGTGCCAGTAGTTTGACAAGCAATCAGCCCCAGCATTTT CASSLTSNQPQHF
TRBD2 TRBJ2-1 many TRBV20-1 TGCAGTGCTAGAGATTCCGATAGCGGGAGCGCCTACAATGAGCAGTTCTTC CSARDSDSGSAYNEQFF
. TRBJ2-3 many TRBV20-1 TGCAGTGCTAGCGAAAGCACAGATACGCAGTATTTT CSASESTDTQYF
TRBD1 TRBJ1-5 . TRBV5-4 TGTGCCAGCAGCTTTGGGGGACAGGCCTATCAGCCCCAGCATTTT CASSFGGQAYQPQHF
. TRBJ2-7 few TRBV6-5 TGTGCCAGCAGTTACTCGACTCTGGGACTGCCATACGAGCAGTACTTC CASSYSTLGLPYEQYF
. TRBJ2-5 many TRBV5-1 TGCGCCAGCAGCTTGGATAGGGCAGAGACCCAGTACTTC CASSLDRAETQYF
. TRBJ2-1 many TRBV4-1 TGCGCCAGCAGCCAAGATCCCCTCGACCATGAGCAGTTCTTC CASSQDPLDHEQFF
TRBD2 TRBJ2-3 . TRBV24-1 TGTGCCACCAGTGATCCTAGCGGGGTTAGCACAGATACGCAGTATTTT CATSDPSGVSTDTQYF
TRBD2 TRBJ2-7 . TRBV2 TGTGCCAGCAGATCCCTAGCGGGAGGGATCCACGAGCAGTACTTC CASRSLAGGIHEQYF
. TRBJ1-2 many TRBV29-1 TGCAGCGCTGGGGGTTGGAACCATGCGGATGGCTACACCTTC CSAGGWNHADGYTF
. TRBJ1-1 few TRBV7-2 TGTGCCAGCAGCCTACAGGGATTGGCGGCATCTGAAGCTTTCTTT CASSLQGLAASEAFF
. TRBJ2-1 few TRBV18 TGTGCCAGCTCACCCGTCCCAAACTACAATGAGCAGTTCTTC CASSPVPNYNEQFF
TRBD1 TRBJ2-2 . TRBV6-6 TGTGCCAGCGGGACAGGCAACACCGGGGAGCTGTTTTTT CASGTGNTGELFF
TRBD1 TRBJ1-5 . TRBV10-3 TGTGCCACCAGTCCGGACAGGGGTGTTCAGCCCCAGCATTTT CATSPDRGVQPQHF
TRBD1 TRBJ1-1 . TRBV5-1 TGCGCCAGCAGAGGACAGGGTTCATATAACGAAGCTTTCTTT CASRGQGSYNEAFF
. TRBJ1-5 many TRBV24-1 TGTGCCACCAGTGCCCATAGCAATCAGCCCCAGCATTTT CATSAHSNQPQHF
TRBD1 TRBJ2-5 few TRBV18 TGTGCCAGCTCACCACGCTTCGGGACAGAGTACCAAGAGACCCAGTACTTC CASSPRFGTEYQETQYF
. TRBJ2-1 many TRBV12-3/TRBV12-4 TGTGCCAGCAGACCGGGACTCGGTGAGCAGTTCTTC CASRPGLGEQFF
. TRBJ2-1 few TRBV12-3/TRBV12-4 TGTGCCAGCAGTTTGGTCTCTGTAAGAGATGAGCAGTTCTTC CASSLVSVRDEQFF
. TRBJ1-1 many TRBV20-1 TGCAGTGCGATTTCGGGGGCTTCGAACACTGAAGCTTTCTTT CSAISGASNTEAFF
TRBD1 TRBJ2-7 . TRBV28 TGTGCCAGCAGCCCGACAGGGCTAGAGCAGTACTTC CASSPTGLEQYF
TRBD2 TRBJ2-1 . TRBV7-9 TGTGCCAGCAGCCCAAGCGGGGGCCTATACAATGAGCAGTTCTTC CASSPSGGLYNEQFF